This is a list of T cell receptor beta chains from one sample in a study of Ad26.COV2.S vaccination and SARS-CoV-2 variants. TCRdb keeps only in-frame clones here, not all; method: immunoSEQ multiplex PCR. In the table there are 250,000 or so clones, 87% of which are singletons. The sample in question was peripheral blood, obtained in a trial of Ad26.COV2.S vaccine versus placebo. The receptors shown here come from a person between 18 and 59 years old who received the Ad26.COV2.S COVID-19 vaccine or a placebo. The CDR3 runs from the conserved cysteine through the conserved F or W. A D gene is named only where the DNA matches it firmly. Size tells how often a clone was seen (once, few, many) or the class of an expanded clone, and some rows leave it out.

>TRBJ2-1|once|TRBV30|-
CAWSKGLANNEQFF
TGTGCCTGGAGTAAGGGCCTCGCGAACAATGAGCAGTTCTTC
>TRBJ1-4|once|TRBV18|-
CASSPPDGATNEKLFF
TGTGCCAGCTCACCGCCGGACGGCGCAACTAATGAAAAACTGTTTTTT
>TRBJ1-4|-|TRBV6-5|-
CASTTGLVGEKLFF
TGTGCCAGCACCACAGGGCTAGTCGGTGAAAAACTGTTTTTT
>TRBJ2-3|-|TRBV5-1|TRBD1
CASRSGQGAGGTDTQYF
TGCGCCAGCAGGAGCGGACAGGGGGCGGGGGGCACAGATACGCAGTATTTT
>TRBJ2-5|-|TRBV7-9|-
CASTTAQNQETQYF
TGTGCCAGCACAACGGCCCAAAACCAAGAGACCCAGTACTTC
>TRBJ2-1|-|TRBV27|-
CASSIGQPPYNEQFF
TGTGCCAGCAGTATAGGCCAGCCTCCCTACAATGAGCAGTTCTTC
>TRBJ1-1|-|TRBV7-9|TRBD1
CASSHLFRTGMNTEAFF
TGTGCCAGCAGCCACCTATTTAGGACAGGGATGAACACTGAAGCTTTCTTT
>TRBJ1-5|-|TRBV28|-
CASSLGQPQHF
TGTGCCAGCAGTTTAGGACAGCCCCAGCATTTT
>TRBJ1-6|many|TRBV5-6|TRBD1
CASSYQSGTGGYNSPLHF
TGTGCCAGCAGCTACCAATCCGGGACAGGCGGCTATAATTCACCCCTCCACTTT
>TRBJ2-3|-|TRBV25-1|TRBD2
CASRPSGGAADTQYF
TGTGCCAGCCGGCCCAGCGGGGGGGCCGCAGATACGCAGTATTTT
>TRBJ2-4|-|TRBV9|-
CASSGGAKNIQYF
TGTGCCAGCAGCGGGGGAGCCAAAAACATTCAGTACTTC
>TRBJ1-1|few|TRBV5-4|-
CASSSSTAGAVQAFF
TGTGCCAGCAGCTCATCCACAGCAGGGGCGGTACAGGCTTTCTTT
>TRBJ2-1|-|TRBV19|-
CASSWGRINEQFF
TGTGCCAGTAGTTGGGGACGGATAAATGAGCAGTTCTTC
>TRBJ2-1|-|TRBV3-1/TRBV3-2|TRBD2
CASSRETSGGGSYNEQFF
TGTGCCAGCAGCCGCGAGACTAGCGGGGGGGGTTCCTACAATGAGCAGTTCTTC
>TRBJ1-1|-|TRBV27|-
CASSSGPNTEAFF
TGTGCCAGCAGTTCCGGGCCGAACACTGAAGCTTTCTTT
>TRBJ1-5|-|TRBV12-3/TRBV12-4|-
CASSPIPGQPQHF
TGTGCCAGCAGTCCGATACCAGGTCAGCCCCAGCATTTT
>TRBJ1-4|-|TRBV6-1|-
CASSERGEKLFF
TGTGCCAGCAGTGAGAGAGGGGAAAAACTGTTTTTT
>TRBJ1-5|-|TRBV2|-
CASSERQGPQPQHF
TGTGCCAGCAGTGAACGGCAGGGGCCTCAGCCCCAGCATTTT
>TRBJ2-7|few|TRBV4-3|-
CASSQTVWAQQYF
TGCGCCAGCAGCCAAACCGTTTGGGCGCAACAGTACTTC
>TRBJ1-1|-|TRBV30|-
CAWFPSVLNTEAFF
TGTGCCTGGTTCCCAAGCGTTCTGAACACTGAAGCTTTCTTT
>TRBJ1-6|-|TRBV11-1|-
CASHSDGELQGSPLHF
TGTGCCAGCCACAGTGATGGGGAACTACAGGGTTCACCCCTCCACTTT
>TRBJ2-7|-|TRBV30|TRBD1
CAWSVQGVRYEQYF
TGTGCCTGGAGTGTACAGGGGGTGCGCTACGAGCAGTACTTC
>TRBJ2-4|-|TRBV7-9|-
CASSLRAREDIQYF
TGTGCCAGCAGCCTCCGGGCCCGGGAAGACATTCAGTACTTC
>TRBJ1-1|few|TRBV2|-
CASSASQNTEAFF
TGTGCCAGCAGTGCTTCTCAAAACACTGAAGCTTTCTTT
>TRBJ2-3|-|TRBV7-9|-
CASSLDLGPTDTQYF
TGTGCCAGCAGCTTGGACCTAGGGCCCACAGATACGCAGTATTTT
>TRBJ1-4|once|TRBV4-3|-
CASSQERQGEKLFF
TGCGCCAGCAGCCAAGAAAGGCAGGGAGAAAAACTGTTTTTT
>TRBJ2-7|-|TRBV7-2|-
CASSLNRDYEQYF
TGTGCCAGCAGCTTAAACAGGGACTACGAGCAGTACTTC
>TRBJ2-5|-|TRBV5-4|-
CASSLQDGETQYF
TGTGCCAGCAGCTTGCAAGACGGGGAGACCCAGTACTTC
>TRBJ1-2|-|TRBV4-3|-
CASSQDRVGGYTF
TGCGCCAGCAGCCAAGACAGGGTGGGCGGCTACACCTTC
>TRBJ1-1|-|TRBV3-1/TRBV3-2|-
CASSQDRENTEAFF
TGTGCCAGCAGCCAAGACAGGGAGAACACTGAAGCTTTCTTT
>TRBJ2-5|-|TRBV11-1|TRBD2
CASSLRGRGETQYF
TGTGCCAGCAGCTTACGCGGGAGAGGGGAGACCCAGTACTTC
>TRBJ2-3|once|TRBV11-3|-
CASSLGPDTQYF
TGTGCCAGCAGCTTAGGCCCAGATACGCAGTATTTT
>TRBJ2-1|-|TRBV27|-
CASSWPGTPYNEQFF
TGTGCCAGCAGTTGGCCGGGAACCCCCTACAATGAGCAGTTCTTC
>TRBJ1-1|-|TRBV29-1|TRBD1
CSADRGNSEAFF
TGCAGCGCCGACAGGGGGAACTCTGAAGCTTTCTTT